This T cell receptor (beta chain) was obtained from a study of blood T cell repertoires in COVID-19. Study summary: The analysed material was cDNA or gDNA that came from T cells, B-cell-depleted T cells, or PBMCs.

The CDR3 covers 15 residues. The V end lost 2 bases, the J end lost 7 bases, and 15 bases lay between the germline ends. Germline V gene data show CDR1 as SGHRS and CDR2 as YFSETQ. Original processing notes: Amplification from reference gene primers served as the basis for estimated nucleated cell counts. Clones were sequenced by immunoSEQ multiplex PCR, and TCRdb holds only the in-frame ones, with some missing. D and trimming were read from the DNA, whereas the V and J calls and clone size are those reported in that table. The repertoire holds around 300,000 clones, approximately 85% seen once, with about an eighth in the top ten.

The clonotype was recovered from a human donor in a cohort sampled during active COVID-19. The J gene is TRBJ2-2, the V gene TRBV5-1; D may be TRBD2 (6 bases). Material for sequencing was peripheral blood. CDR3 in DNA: TGCGCCAGCAGCTTAAGGGACTCGAGGATCGGGGAGCTGTTTTTT. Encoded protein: CASSLRDSRIGELFF. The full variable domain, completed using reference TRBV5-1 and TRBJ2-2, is KAGVTQTPRYLIKTRGQQVTLSCSPISGHRSVSWYQQTPGQGLQFLFEYFSETQRNKGNFPGRFSGRQFSNSRSEMNVSTLELGDSALYLCASSLRDSRIGELFFGEGSRLTVL.